This TCR beta chain appears in the sequencing data of a study of CD8 T cells in ankylosing spondylitis. Study-wide findings and caveats: Disease-linked clones reportedly concentrated significantly in matched ankylosing spondylitis synovial fluid. Blood from ankylosing spondylitis patients appeared to carry a characteristic eight-variant TCR beta motif. Some of these motif variants have turned up before, in reports on reactive arthritis synovial fluid and blood.

This clonotype came up a few times. Its antigen is still unknown. Scientists made TCR beta libraries using quantitative 5'-RACE with molecular barcodes. One entry per CDR3 protein, called by TCRdb with MiXCR from the 5' RACE reads. The table includes some 290,000 distinct CDR3 sequences, 20% detected once. This TCR derives from a male donor with ankylosing spondylitis or in good health (not recorded which). Sequencing was performed on blood, either unsorted or a sorted T cell fraction (not recorded which).

The CDR3 reads CSAPQRGLAGYTF. CDR3 DNA sequence: TGCAGTGCTCCCCAGCGAGGGCTCGCGGGCTACACCTTC. This rearrangement joins TRBV20-1 to TRBJ1-2; the D is unclear. The CDR3 is made up of 13 amino acids. CDR1 DFQATT and CDR2 SNEGSKA come from the germline V gene (reference sequence). V was clipped by 5 bases and J by 8 bases, with 18 bases between them.